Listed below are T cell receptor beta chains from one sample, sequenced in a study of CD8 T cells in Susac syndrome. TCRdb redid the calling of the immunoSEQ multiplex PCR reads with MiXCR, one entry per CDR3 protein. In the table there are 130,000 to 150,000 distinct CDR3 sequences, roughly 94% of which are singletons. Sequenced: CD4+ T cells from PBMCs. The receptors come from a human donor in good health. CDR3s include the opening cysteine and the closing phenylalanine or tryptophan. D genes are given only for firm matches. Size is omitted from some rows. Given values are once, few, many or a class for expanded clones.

TGTGCCAGCACCCAACCGGGACAGGGGGCCACCAATGAGCAGTTCTTC	CASTQPGQGATNEQFF	TRBD1	TRBV5-6	TRBJ2-1	.
TGTGCCACCAGCCAAGGGACTAGAAACACAGATACGCAGTATTTT	CATSQGTRNTDTQYF	TRBD2	TRBV15	TRBJ2-3	.
TGTGCCAGTAACTTAAGCCCGACAGGGGGCGAGCCCCAGCATTTT	CASNLSPTGGEPQHF	TRBD1	TRBV19	TRBJ1-5	.
TGTGCCAGCAGTGACTCATCGAGGGGCAATGAGCAGTTCTTC	CASSDSSRGNEQFF	.	TRBV6-4	TRBJ2-1	.
TGCAGTGCAGAGGGACAGGGTACCTACAATGAGCAGTTCTTC	CSAEGQGTYNEQFF	TRBD1	TRBV20-1	TRBJ2-1	.
TGTGCCAGCTCACCTACCGGACAGCAAGAGACCCAGTACTTC	CASSPTGQQETQYF	.	TRBV18	TRBJ2-5	.
TGTGCCTGGAGTTCTGACAGGGGTACGGGTAATCAGCCCCAGCATTTT	CAWSSDRGTGNQPQHF	TRBD1	TRBV30	TRBJ1-5	.
TGTGCCAGCAGCGCCGTCTACAGGGGTACTGAAGCTTTCTTT	CASSAVYRGTEAFF	TRBD1	TRBV9	TRBJ1-1	.
TGTGCCAGCAACCGAGCGGGAGGGCCTTACGAGCAGTACTTC	CASNRAGGPYEQYF	TRBD2	TRBV5-4	TRBJ2-7	few
TGTGCCAGCTGGAGGGACCGACTGAACACCGGGGAGCTGTTTTTT	CASWRDRLNTGELFF	.	TRBV6-5	TRBJ2-2	.
TGTGCCAGCAGCCAAACCACTAGCGGGAGAGGCCCAGATACGCAGTATTTT	CASSQTTSGRGPDTQYF	TRBD2	TRBV14	TRBJ2-3	.
TGTGCCAGCAGTTCAAGACAGGCGGGACACACATTGGGCGATGAGCAGTTCTTC	CASSSRQAGHTLGDEQFF	.	TRBV28	TRBJ2-1	.
TGTGCCAGCAGAGAAGGGGGACTTAACTATGGCTACACCTTC	CASREGGLNYGYTF	.	TRBV5-6	TRBJ1-2	.
TGTGCCAGCAGTGATTCAACCGGGACTAGCAAGTACTTC	CASSDSTGTSKYF	TRBD2	TRBV6-1	TRBJ2-7	.
TGTGCCAGCAGTACAGGGGCTACCTGGGGCTACACCTTC	CASSTGATWGYTF	TRBD1	TRBV28	TRBJ1-2	.
TGCAGCGTTGAAACAGGGAAGTTAGCTGGAAACACCATATATTTT	CSVETGKLAGNTIYF	.	TRBV29-1	TRBJ1-3	.
TGCAGCGTTGAATGGGGGCTTGGCTACACCTTC	CSVEWGLGYTF	.	TRBV29-1	TRBJ1-2	.
TGTGCCACCGGGACGTCGACAGGGAGATACTACGAGCAGTACTTC	CATGTSTGRYYEQYF	TRBD1	TRBV24-1	TRBJ2-7	.
TGTGCCAGCAGCTTCAAGACAGGGTTGGGGGAGACCCAGTACTTC	CASSFKTGLGETQYF	TRBD1	TRBV7-9	TRBJ2-5	.
TGTGCCAGCAGCCATCTCAAAGCCAGGAACACTGAAGCTTTCTTT	CASSHLKARNTEAFF	.	TRBV5-4	TRBJ1-1	.
TGTGCCAGCAGCCCTACGGTCAACGAGCAGTACTTC	CASSPTVNEQYF	.	TRBV11-2	TRBJ2-7	.
TGTGCCAGCAGCCAGAGAGGGGGAGTTGGCAATCAGCCCCAGCATTTT	CASSQRGGVGNQPQHF	.	TRBV4-2	TRBJ1-5	once
TGTGCCACCAGCGGGCTGACAGGACAATACAATCAGCCCCAGCATTTT	CATSGLTGQYNQPQHF	.	TRBV15	TRBJ1-5	once
TGTGCCATCAGTCCTGGGTCCCTAGCAGATACGCAGTATTTT	CAISPGSLADTQYF	.	TRBV10-3	TRBJ2-3	once
TGTGCCTGGAGTGTACAGCTAGCGGGAGGCAATGAGCAGTTCTTC	CAWSVQLAGGNEQFF	TRBD2	TRBV30	TRBJ2-1	.
TGTGCCAGCAGCTACACCCCAGGACAGCGACTGGAAAAACTGTTTTTT	CASSYTPGQRLEKLFF	.	TRBV28	TRBJ1-4	.
TGCGCCAGCAGCCAATTTGGTAGCGGGAATACAGATACGCAGTATTTT	CASSQFGSGNTDTQYF	TRBD2	TRBV4-1	TRBJ2-3	once
TGTGCCACCCCAAGGGACGGAACTGGGGCCAACGTCCTGACTTTC	CATPRDGTGANVLTF	.	TRBV30	TRBJ2-6	.
TGTGCCAGCAGTTCCCTGGTCCCATCTCTTGCTTTCTTT	CASSSLVPSLAFF	.	TRBV28	TRBJ1-1	.
TGCAGTGCTGGGAGCGGGAGCGGGAAGACCCAGTACTTC	CSAGSGSGKTQYF	TRBD2	TRBV20-1	TRBJ2-5	.
TGTGCCTGGGGTAGGAGCAATCAGCCCCAGCATTTT	CAWGRSNQPQHF	.	TRBV30	TRBJ1-5	.
TGTGCCTGGAGTGTAGACAATCAGCCCCAGCATTTT	CAWSVDNQPQHF	.	TRBV30	TRBJ1-5	.
TGTGCCAGCAGCTTCGGCAGGGAAGGTGAGCAGTTCTTC	CASSFGREGEQFF	.	TRBV28	TRBJ2-1	.
TGCGCCAGCAGCTTCAGGGGGTTCAACTACGAGCAGTACTTC	CASSFRGFNYEQYF	TRBD1	TRBV5-1	TRBJ2-7	.
TGTGCCAGCAGCCCGGGGGGGATGTACCAAGAGACCCAGTACTTC	CASSPGGMYQETQYF	TRBD2	TRBV19	TRBJ2-5	.
TGTGCCAGCAGTTTTAGGGGAAGTTATGGCTACACCTTC	CASSFRGSYGYTF	.	TRBV27	TRBJ1-2	.
TGTGCCAGCAGCTTATTTGTGTCCATCGTAGGGGAGCAGTACTTC	CASSLFVSIVGEQYF	.	TRBV7-2	TRBJ2-7	.
TGTGCCAGCAGCAGGAGGACGTCTCCCTCCTACGAGCAGTACTTC	CASSRRTSPSYEQYF	.	TRBV9	TRBJ2-7	.
TGTGCCAGCAGTTTAGGCAGAACCTACGAGCAGTACTTC	CASSLGRTYEQYF	.	TRBV12-3/TRBV12-4	TRBJ2-7	few
TGCGCCAGTAGCCCTGTAACGGGACAGGGGCTATACGAGCAGTACTTC	CASSPVTGQGLYEQYF	TRBD1	TRBV4-1	TRBJ2-7	.
TGCAGTGCTAGAGATCTTGGAGCGGGAGACTCAGATACGCAGTATTTT	CSARDLGAGDSDTQYF	TRBD2	TRBV20-1	TRBJ2-3	.
TGTGCCTGGAGTAGGCCGGGCCTAAACTACGAGCAGTACTTC	CAWSRPGLNYEQYF	.	TRBV30	TRBJ2-7	.
TGTGCCAGCAGCTTAGACAGGGGACTTGAAGCTTTCTTT	CASSLDRGLEAFF	TRBD1	TRBV7-2	TRBJ1-1	.
TGTGCCAGCAGCCCCCGCTCGTTCCGGGAGGCGAGGTACGAGCAGTACTTC	CASSPRSFREARYEQYF	TRBD2	TRBV7-8	TRBJ2-7	.
TGTGCCAGCAGCTCCCGTATGTCCGGCGTTAATGAAAAACTGTTTTTT	CASSSRMSGVNEKLFF	.	TRBV5-6	TRBJ1-4	.
TGTGCCTGGAGTAAGGGTACTAGCGCCAATGGGGATACGCAGTATTTT	CAWSKGTSANGDTQYF	TRBD2	TRBV30	TRBJ2-3	.
TGTGCCAGCAGCCAGGGACAGATTTACTTC	CASSQGQIYF	TRBD1	TRBV3-1	TRBJ2-7	.
TGTGCCAGTCGAGCTAGCGGGAGCTATGAGCAGTTCTTC	CASRASGSYEQFF	TRBD2	TRBV6-2/TRBV6-3	TRBJ2-1	.
TGTGCCAGTAGTACTACTAGCTATGGGGAGACCCAGTACTTC	CASSTTSYGETQYF	.	TRBV19	TRBJ2-5	.